Below are 13 T cell receptor beta chains sequenced from a single sample in a study of cytomegalovirus exposure and HLA in healthy donors. The PCR ran on 60 Vbeta and 13 Jbeta primers. Sequencing used immunoSEQ multiplex PCR; TCRdb keeps in-frame clones, though not all of them. The table lists about 110,000 clones, 82% of them singletons. Sample: PBMCs. These receptors were obtained from a man in his forties or fifties in good health and CMV-seronegative.

The CDR3 sequence: CASSPRIWRGLPGGANVLTF. Here the CDR3 DNA reads TGTGCCAGCAGCCCCAGGATATGGAGGGGGCTGCCTGGTGGGGCCAACGTCCTGACTTTC. The genes are TRBV14 and TRBJ2-6; D might be TRBD1 (7 bases). Trimming removed 4 bases from V and 3 bases from J, with 25 bases in between. This CDR3 contains 20 residues. Per the germline V gene, CDR1 is SGHDN and CDR2 is FVKESK.

The CDR3 DNA is TGTGCCAGCACCCGGGGAGGGAACTCCTACGAGCAGTACTTC. It specifies CASTRGGNSYEQYF. The chain carries TRBV5-6 and TRBJ2-7; 7 positions agree with TRBD2. Germline CDR1 and CDR2: SGHDT and YYEEEE. The J segment lost 0 bases and the V segment lost 6 bases, leaving 6 bases of the junction unmatched. There are 14 residues in the CDR3.

This clone was counted once. The genes are TRBV14 and TRBJ2-3; a possible D gene is TRBD1 (6 bases). Germline CDR1 is SGHDN and CDR2 is FVKESK. The CDR3 is made up of 18 amino acids. V lost 2 bases and J 2 bases, leaving 20 bases between the germline ends. CDR3 residues: CASSQTMNRRTDTDTQYF. The CDR3 DNA is TGTGCCAGCAGCCAAACTATGAATCGGCGGACAGACACAGATACGCAGTATTTT.

The V and J genes are TRBV11-2 and TRBJ1-4; 7 positions match TRBD1. Germline loops: CDR1 SGHAT, CDR2 FQNNGV. After removal of 3 bases from V and 4 bases from J, the junction contained 2 bases not matched to a gene. The CDR3 totals 14 residues. Here the CDR3 DNA reads TGTGCCAGCAGCTTCGGACAGGTTAATGAAAAACTGTTTTTT. This sequence encodes CASSFGQVNEKLFF. Full variable domain (remainder filled in from reference TRBV11-2 and TRBJ1-4): EAGVAQSPRYKIIEKRQSVAFWCNPISGHATLYWYQQILGQGPKLLIQFQNNGVVDDSQLPKDRFSAERLKGVDSTLKIQPAKLEDSAVYLCASSFGQVNEKLFFGSGTQLSVL.

The rearrangement uses TRBV6-4 and TRBJ1-2; the D is unclear. Germline loops: CDR1 MRHNA, CDR2 SNTAGT. The ends were cut back, 0 bases at V and 3 bases at J, with 8 bases in the middle. This CDR3 spans 14 amino acids. The CDR3 DNA sequence: TGTGCCAGCAGTGACTCGTTGGCAGACTATGGCTACACCTTC. This encodes CASSDSLADYGYTF.

The V call is TRBV13, the J call TRBJ1-3; a possible D gene is TRBD1 (6 bases). Germline CDR1 and CDR2: PRHDT and FYEKMQ (reference sequence). Trimming shortened V by 5 bases and J by 5 bases, and 16 bases separated the two germline ends. This CDR3 has 15 residues. The CDR3 nucleotides read TGTGCCAGCAGCCAGACAGGACTTTTTAGAAACACCATATATTTT. Protein: CASSQTGLFRNTIYF.

This clone was detected only once. The gene calls are TRBV4-1 and TRBJ2-1, with 9 positions matching TRBD2. The V and J ends lost 5 bases and 6 bases, in that order; junction bases with no gene match: 8. The length of the CDR3 is 15 residues. Germline CDR1 reads MGHRA; CDR2 reads YSYEKL. This CDR3 is CASSAPGGGANEQFF. CDR3 in DNA: TGCGCCAGCAGCGCGCCGGGCGGGGGGGCCAATGAGCAGTTCTTC.

The rearrangement uses TRBV18 and TRBJ2-6; D might be TRBD1 (6 bases). The CDR3 totals 17 residues. Germline values: CDR1 KGHSH, CDR2 LQKENI. Between the trimmed V and J ends, which lost 6 bases and 0 bases, there was a span of 15 bases. CDR3 residues: CASSSTGSSSGANVLTF. CDR3 nucleotides: TGTGCCAGCTCCTCGACAGGATCGAGCTCTGGGGCCAACGTCCTGACTTTC.

The chain couples TRBV7-2 to TRBJ2-7, with 13 bases fitting TRBD2. With V trimmed by 3 bases and J by 2 bases, 4 bases remained unmatched. Germline V CDR1 and CDR2: SGHTA, FQGNSA. The CDR3 is 16 residues long. The CDR3: CASSFLLAGGAYEQYF. For the CDR3, the DNA is TGTGCCAGCAGCTTCTTACTAGCGGGGGGGGCCTACGAGCAGTACTTC.

The chain employs TRBV11-3 and TRBJ2-1; 10 nucleotides line up with TRBD2. V lost 5 bases, J lost 0 bases, and 7 bases stayed unmatched. From germline, CDR1 is SGHNT and CDR2 YENEEA. This CDR3 has 17 residues. The CDR3 DNA is TGTGCCAGCAGCCTAGCGGGGGTTTCCTCCTCCTACAATGAGCAGTTCTTC. It codes for CASSLAGVSSSYNEQFF.

This clone was picked up one time. The chain has TRBV19 and TRBJ1-4, with D hard to call. CDR3 length: 14 residues. Germline values: CDR1 LNHDA, CDR2 SQIVND (reference sequence). V shed 4 bases and J shed 4 bases, with 10 bases lying between them. Here the CDR3 reads CASSTPGSNEKLFF. The CDR3, as DNA: TGTGCCAGTAGTACACCGGGAAGTAATGAAAAACTGTTTTTT.

CDR3 coding DNA: TGTGCCAGCAGTTATGGCAGGGTTTCCGAGCAGTACTTC. This codes for CASSYGRVSEQYF. The chain employs TRBV27 and TRBJ2-7, with D possibly being TRBD1 (5 bases). Trimming stripped 4 bases from V and 6 bases from J, with 13 bases between. CDR3 size: 13 residues. Looked up from germline, CDR1 is MNHEY and CDR2 is SMNVEV (reference sequence).

This clone was detected once. The chain couples TRBV10-1 to TRBJ2-4; TRBD1 matches at 7 bases. V trimming: 6 bases; J trimming: 0 bases; junction bases outside the gene matches: 14. This CDR3 has 18 residues. The germline CDR1 and CDR2 sequences are WNHNN and SYGVQD (reference sequence). CDR3 sequence (DNA): TGCGCCAGCAGACCCCGACAGGGACGCTCACTAGCCAAAAACATTCAGTACTTC. Translation gives CASRPRQGRSLAKNIQYF.